This T cell receptor (beta chain) is drawn from a study of T cell responses to AZD1222 COVID-19 vaccine. As for the study in general: Some second doses came at about 4 weeks and others at about 12 weeks; these were pooled. Points from the study as a whole: Repertoire sampling was restricted to post-peak T cell response timepoints. Reportedly, close to half of spike-specific TCRs are directed against unmutated variant regions.

This clone was seen only once. What it binds is unknown. An end of the junction differs from the germline gene, which may be a read error. Sequencing used immunoSEQ multiplex PCR; TCRdb keeps in-frame clones, though not all of them. The sample yields 150,000 or so clones, 90% seen once. This CDR3 comprises 12 residues. CDR1 and CDR2 (germline): LNHDA, SQIVND (reference sequence). V and J are TRBV19 and TRBJ1-1; D not certain. The material sequenced was peripheral blood, taken on day 0 of AZD1222 vaccination. The origin of this receptor is an adult in good health. CDR3 nucleotide sequence: TGTGCCAGTAGTATAGGGAACATTGAAGCTTTCTTT. It translates to CASSIGNIEAFF. The whole variable domain, filled in from reference TRBV19 and TRBJ1-1, reads DGGITQSPKYLFRKEGQNVTLSCEQNLNHDAMYWYRQDPGQGLRLIYYSQIVNDFQKGDIAEGYSVSREKKESFPLTVTSAQKNPTAFYLCASSIGNIEAFFGQGTRLTVV.